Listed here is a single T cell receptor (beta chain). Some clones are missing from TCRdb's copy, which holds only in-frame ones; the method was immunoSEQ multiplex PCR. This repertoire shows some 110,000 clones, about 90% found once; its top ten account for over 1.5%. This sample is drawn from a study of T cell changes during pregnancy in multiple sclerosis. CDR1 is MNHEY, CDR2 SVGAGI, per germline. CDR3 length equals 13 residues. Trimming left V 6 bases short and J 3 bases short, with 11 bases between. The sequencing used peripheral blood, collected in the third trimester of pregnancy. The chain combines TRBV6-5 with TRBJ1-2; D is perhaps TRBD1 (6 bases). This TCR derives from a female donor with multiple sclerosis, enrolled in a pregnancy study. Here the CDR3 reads CASSKGGDYGYTF. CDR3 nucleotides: TGTGCCAGCAGCAAGGGGGGGGACTATGGCTACACCTTC.